The entry below gives a single T cell receptor (beta chain) sequence along with its context. The antigen is undetermined. Sample-barcoded 5' priming and a J-beta primer mix drove a second PCR of about 6 to 12 cycles. MiXCR, run by TCRdb on the 5' RACE reads, gives a single entry per CDR3 protein. Here the sample spans roughly 930,000 distinct CDR3 sequences, roughly 48% being singletons. The CDR3 covers 15 residues. CDR1 and CDR2 from the germline V gene are DFQATT and SNEGSKA (reference sequence). Trimming took off 3 bases at V and 5 bases at J, with 20 bases between the two ends. The data derive from a study of blood T cells in healthy people across ages. Points from the study as a whole: Long-lived donors carried more naive CD4+ cells and greater diversity than aged donors.

The material sequenced was blood. This sequence joins TRBV20-1 and TRBJ2-7; D is possibly TRBD2 (6 bases). The clonotype comes from a man between 25 and 39 years old in good health. CDR3 sequence (DNA): TGCAGTGCTAGTCTTAGCGGAGGGTCTCTCCACGAGCAGTACTTC. Protein product: CSASLSGGSLHEQYF.